This entry lists 9 T cell receptor beta chains sequenced from one sample in a study of blood T cell repertoires in COVID-19. TCRdb's copy holds only in-frame clones and misses some; the assay was immunoSEQ multiplex PCR. In the table there are 380,000 or so clones, 87% of which are singletons. Sequenced sample: PBMCs or T cells enriched from blood (not recorded which). These receptors were collected from a man aged 25 to 40 who had recovered from COVID-19.

The chain is built from TRBV18 and TRBJ1-1; 8 nucleotides match TRBD1. V was pared by 5 bases and J by 1 base, with 9 bases of the junction left unmatched. CDR3 length: 16 amino acids. Looked up from germline, CDR1 is KGHSH and CDR2 is LQKENI. CDR3 DNA sequence: TGTGCCAGCTCAGCCGGACAGGGAACTTGGAACACTGAAGCTTTCTTT. This codes for CASSAGQGTWNTEAFF.

V is TRBV6-5 and J is TRBJ2-1; no clear D. Germline CDR1 and CDR2: MNHEY and SVGAGI. The V and J ends lost 6 bases and 3 bases respectively, with 15 bases between them. CDR3 length: 15 residues. CDR3 amino acids: CASRMTPSGYNEQFF. The CDR3 bases are TGTGCCAGCAGGATGACCCCCTCGGGCTACAATGAGCAGTTCTTC.

The chain employs TRBV27 and TRBJ2-1; 7 nucleotides line up with TRBD1. The CDR3 is 16 residues long. V gave up 6 bases and J gave up 5 bases; unmatched junction bases: 13. Germline lookup yields CDR1 MNHEY and CDR2 SMNVEV (reference sequence). The CDR3 sequence: CASSLDDRVTHNEQFF. For the CDR3, the DNA is TGTGCCAGCAGCCTCGACGACAGGGTGACCCACAATGAGCAGTTCTTC.

About this clone itself: The identical CDR3 is also encoded by other nucleotide sequences in the sample. V usage is TRBV5-4 and J usage is TRBJ2-2; possible D gene TRBD1, 6 bases. There are 16 residues in the CDR3. V was shortened by 2 bases and J by 0 bases, with 11 bases between the two germline ends. CDR1 is SGHNT and CDR2 is YYREEE in the germline V gene (reference sequence). CDR3 sequence reads: CASSFGTSANTGELFF. The CDR3 bases are TGTGCCAGCAGCTTTGGGACATCCGCGAACACCGGGGAGCTGTTTTTT.

This clone was picked up a small number of times. The DNA of the CDR3 is TGCGCCAGCAGTTATTCATCAGGGGAGAATGAAAAACTGTTTTTT. Its translation is CASSYSSGENEKLFF. V gene TRBV4-3 combines with J gene TRBJ1-4, with D maybe TRBD1 (6 bases). The CDR3 is 15 residues long. Germline V gene data show CDR1 as LGHNA and CDR2 as YSLEER. V lost 6 bases to trimming and J lost 5 bases, with 16 bases between them.

The chain carries TRBV6-2 or TRBV6-3 and TRBJ1-3, with D possibly being TRBD1 (5 bases). V was pared by 6 bases and J by 6 bases, with 24 bases between. This CDR3 has 17 amino acids. The V gene's germline CDR1 is MNHEY and CDR2 SVGEGT. CDR3 nucleotides: TGTGCCAGCAGCGCCATCGCCGGGGGACGGAACTTAAACACCATATATTTT. Its translation is CASSAIAGGRNLNTIYF.

The J gene is TRBJ1-2, the V gene TRBV18; 11 bases align to TRBD1. The CDR3 contains 17 residues. The J segment lost 2 bases and the V segment lost 3 bases, leaving 8 bases of the junction unmatched. Germline V gene data show CDR1 as KGHSH and CDR2 as LQKENI. CDR3 coding DNA: TGTGCCAGCTCACCCACGGGGACAGGGGGGCGCAACTATGGCTACACCTTC. Protein sequence: CASSPTGTGGRNYGYTF.

The genes are TRBV11-2 and TRBJ1-2, with 8 nucleotides matching TRBD1. The CDR3 has 15 residues. Germline CDR1 reads SGHAT; CDR2 reads FQNNGV. J gave up 4 bases and V 5 bases, and 9 bases lay outside the gene matches. CDR3: CASSPWDRPLYGYTF. The CDR3 bases are TGTGCCAGCAGCCCGTGGGACAGGCCCCTCTATGGCTACACCTTC.

J is TRBJ1-1 and V is TRBV28; 8 bases are a match to TRBD1. Germline V gene data show CDR1 as MDHEN and CDR2 as SYDVKM. Germline trimming cut 6 bases from V and 4 bases from J; bases unmatched to any gene: 7. The CDR3 is 14 residues long. In DNA, the CDR3 is TGTGCCAGCAGCCGAACAGGGGGAAGCACTGAAGCTTTCTTT. Amino acid sequence: CASSRTGGSTEAFF.